This is a list of T cell receptor beta chains from one sample in a study of blood T cell repertoires in COVID-19. The protocol was immunoSEQ multiplex PCR, while the TCRdb copy is restricted to in-frame clones and leaves out a portion. The sample gives around 230,000 clones, approximately 88% of which show up once; under 2.5% is in the top ten. Sequenced: PBMCs or T cells enriched from blood (not recorded which). Receptor source: a woman aged 40 to 50 with acute COVID-19. Both conserved end residues are part of each CDR3. A D gene is named only where the DNA matches it firmly. Size tells how often a clone was seen (once, few, many) or the class of an expanded clone, and some rows leave it out.

V gene: TRBV19
clone size: NA
D gene: NA
J gene: TRBJ1-5
CDR3 protein: CASGDLGLKPQHF
CDR3 DNA: TGTGCCAGTGGGGACTTGGGCCTCAAGCCCCAGCATTTT

V gene: TRBV7-9
clone size: NA
D gene: NA
J gene: TRBJ2-7
CDR3 protein: CASSPSGREQYF
CDR3 DNA: TGTGCCAGCAGCCCCAGCGGTCGCGAGCAGTACTTC

V gene: TRBV9
clone size: NA
D gene: NA
J gene: TRBJ1-2
CDR3 protein: CASSVGRANYGYTF
CDR3 DNA: TGTGCCAGCAGCGTAGGGAGGGCTAACTATGGCTACACCTTC

V gene: TRBV9
clone size: NA
D gene: NA
J gene: TRBJ2-7
CDR3 protein: CASSRQGGPYEQYF
CDR3 DNA: TGTGCCAGCAGCAGACAGGGAGGTCCCTACGAGCAGTACTTC

V gene: TRBV6-5
clone size: NA
D gene: NA
J gene: TRBJ1-2
CDR3 protein: CASSTTGIYGYTF
CDR3 DNA: TGTGCCAGCAGCACAACAGGGATCTATGGCTACACCTTC

V gene: TRBV10-3
clone size: NA
D gene: NA
J gene: TRBJ1-5
CDR3 protein: CAISESQRNQPQHF
CDR3 DNA: TGTGCCATCAGTGAGTCACAGCGCAATCAGCCCCAGCATTTT

V gene: TRBV2
clone size: few
D gene: NA
J gene: TRBJ2-5
CDR3 protein: CASSELGSLQETQYF
CDR3 DNA: TGTGCCAGCAGTGAATTGGGTAGCCTTCAAGAGACCCAGTACTTC

V gene: TRBV5-1
clone size: NA
D gene: NA
J gene: TRBJ2-2
CDR3 protein: CASSRWGLENTGELFF
CDR3 DNA: TGCGCCAGCAGTCGCTGGGGCCTGGAGAACACCGGGGAGCTGTTTTTT

V gene: TRBV19
clone size: NA
D gene: TRBD1
J gene: TRBJ2-2
CDR3 protein: CASSRQGNTGELFF
CDR3 DNA: TGTGCCAGTTCCAGACAGGGTAACACCGGGGAGCTGTTTTTT

V gene: TRBV18
clone size: NA
D gene: TRBD2
J gene: TRBJ2-1
CDR3 protein: CASSPLGRDPYNEQFF
CDR3 DNA: TGTGCCAGCTCACCGCTCGGGAGGGACCCCTACAATGAGCAGTTCTTC

V gene: TRBV9
clone size: NA
D gene: NA
J gene: TRBJ2-1
CDR3 protein: CASSVARGRGESYNEQFF
CDR3 DNA: TGTGCCAGCAGCGTAGCTAGGGGGAGGGGCGAGTCCTACAATGAGCAGTTCTTC

V gene: TRBV14
clone size: NA
D gene: TRBD1
J gene: TRBJ1-5
CDR3 protein: CASSPGTGPNQPQHF
CDR3 DNA: TGTGCCAGCAGCCCCGGGACAGGGCCCAATCAGCCCCAGCATTTT

V gene: TRBV2
clone size: NA
D gene: NA
J gene: TRBJ1-5
CDR3 protein: CASRNLGGTGIMPQHF
CDR3 DNA: TGTGCCAGCAGGAATCTAGGAGGTACTGGAATCATGCCCCAGCATTTT

V gene: TRBV5-1
clone size: NA
D gene: TRBD2
J gene: TRBJ2-3
CDR3 protein: CASSLQAGGTDTQYF
CDR3 DNA: TGCGCCAGCAGCTTGCAAGCGGGGGGGACAGATACGCAGTATTTT

V gene: TRBV7-2
clone size: NA
D gene: NA
J gene: TRBJ1-2
CDR3 protein: CASRGGDLVYGYTF
CDR3 DNA: TGTGCCAGCAGAGGGGGGGATTTAGTGTATGGCTACACCTTC

V gene: TRBV6-5
clone size: once
D gene: NA
J gene: TRBJ1-1
CDR3 protein: CASCSLWGSEAFF
CDR3 DNA: TGTGCCAGCTGCTCGTTATGGGGCAGTGAAGCTTTCTTT

V gene: TRBV6-2/TRBV6-3
clone size: NA
D gene: NA
J gene: TRBJ1-2
CDR3 protein: CASSRGENYGYTF
CDR3 DNA: TGTGCCAGCAGCCGGGGGGAGAACTATGGCTACACCTTC

V gene: TRBV27
clone size: NA
D gene: NA
J gene: TRBJ1-1
CDR3 protein: CASSPRVRRGMNTEAFF
CDR3 DNA: TGTGCCAGCAGTCCCAGAGTACGCAGGGGCATGAACACTGAAGCTTTCTTT

V gene: TRBV30
clone size: NA
D gene: TRBD2
J gene: TRBJ2-1
CDR3 protein: CAWSLAGGRNEQFF
CDR3 DNA: TGTGCCTGGAGTTTAGCGGGGGGGCGTAATGAGCAGTTCTTC

V gene: TRBV5-6
clone size: NA
D gene: TRBD2
J gene: TRBJ2-3
CDR3 protein: CASSQGSGRAGDTQYF
CDR3 DNA: TGTGCCAGCAGCCAGGGTAGCGGGAGGGCGGGAGATACGCAGTATTTT

V gene: TRBV5-6
clone size: once
D gene: TRBD1
J gene: TRBJ2-5
CDR3 protein: CASRGGQGFLGTQYF
CDR3 DNA: TGTGCCAGCAGAGGAGGACAGGGGTTTTTAGGGACCCAGTACTTC

V gene: TRBV7-9
clone size: NA
D gene: NA
J gene: TRBJ2-7
CDR3 protein: CASRSPGYEQYF
CDR3 DNA: TGTGCCAGCAGATCCCCCGGGTACGAGCAGTACTTC

V gene: TRBV19
clone size: NA
D gene: TRBD2
J gene: TRBJ2-3
CDR3 protein: CASSIRLAGRSTDTQYF
CDR3 DNA: TGTGCCAGTAGTATTCGACTAGCGGGGAGGTCCACAGATACGCAGTATTTT

V gene: TRBV2
clone size: few
D gene: NA
J gene: TRBJ2-2
CDR3 protein: CASRAGTANTGELFF
CDR3 DNA: TGTGCCAGCAGAGCCGGGACTGCGAACACCGGGGAGCTGTTTTTT